This is a list of T cell receptor beta chains from one sample in a study of T cell changes during pregnancy in multiple sclerosis. Sequenced by immunoSEQ multiplex PCR; TCRdb stores in-frame clones only, minus some. Of about 66,000 clones listed, roughly nine tenths were seen once; the top ten hold 1.5%. This material consisted of peripheral blood, taken in the third trimester of pregnancy. The receptors shown here come from a female donor with multiple sclerosis, enrolled in a pregnancy study. CDR3s include the opening cysteine and the closing phenylalanine or tryptophan. The order of the fields is clone size, J gene, V gene, D gene, CDR3 DNA, CDR3 protein. A D gene is named only where the DNA matches it firmly. Where a row states a size, it is once, few, many or the class of an expanded clone; other rows omit it.

>-|TRBJ2-1|TRBV4-2|TRBD2
TGTGCCAGCAGCCAAGACCCCCGCGGGGGGCAGGATGAGCAGTTCTTC
CASSQDPRGGQDEQFF
>-|TRBJ1-1|TRBV5-6|TRBD1
TGTGCCAGCAGCTTGGGAACAGGGGAATGGACTGAAGCTTTCTTT
CASSLGTGEWTEAFF
>-|TRBJ2-7|TRBV7-2|-
TGTGCCAGCAGCCCTAACACAGGGTTCTACGAGCAGTACTTC
CASSPNTGFYEQYF
>-|TRBJ2-5|TRBV30|TRBD2
TGTGCCTGGAGTTCGGGAGGGCCGACCCAGTACTTC
CAWSSGGPTQYF
>-|TRBJ2-5|TRBV27|-
TGTGCCAGCGGCCACAGGGAGGAGACCCAGTACTTC
CASGHREETQYF
>-|TRBJ2-2|TRBV30|-
TGTGCCAGAAGTAAGGGGTCGGGGAACACCGGGGAGCTGTTTTTT
CARSKGSGNTGELFF
>-|TRBJ1-2|TRBV29-1|-
TGCAGCGTTTCGAAGACAGCCTCTAACTATGGCTACACCTTC
CSVSKTASNYGYTF
>-|TRBJ1-4|TRBV10-3|TRBD1
TGTGCCATCAGTGAAATAAGGGATGTAGGACAGGGAGATGAAAAACTGTTTTTT
CAISEIRDVGQGDEKLFF
>-|TRBJ2-3|TRBV28|-
TGTGCCAGCAGTTTAGACTATGGGGCGGGGACAGATACGCAGTATTTT
CASSLDYGAGTDTQYF
>-|TRBJ1-1|TRBV19|TRBD1
TGTGCCAGTAGTTTGGACAGGGCGACTGAAGCTTTCTTT
CASSLDRATEAFF
>-|TRBJ2-3|TRBV14|TRBD2
TGTGCCAGCAGCCAAGGGGAGCGGGACACAGATACGCAGTATTTT
CASSQGERDTDTQYF
>-|TRBJ2-7|TRBV12-5|-
TGTGCTAGTGGTTTGGTACGAACCGGGACATTGCCCTACGAGCAGTACTTC
CASGLVRTGTLPYEQYF
>-|TRBJ1-5|TRBV6-6|-
TGTGCCAGCAGTGACTCAGGTAGCGGAGGTCAGCCCCAGCATTTT
CASSDSGSGGQPQHF
>-|TRBJ1-1|TRBV7-9|TRBD1
TGTGCCAGCAGCCACCGGGACAGTATGAACACTGAAGCTTTCTTT
CASSHRDSMNTEAFF
>-|TRBJ1-2|TRBV4-3|TRBD1
TGCGCCAGCAGCCAAGAAGGGCAGGGGGCAGGTGGCTACACCTTC
CASSQEGQGAGGYTF
>-|TRBJ2-1|TRBV2|TRBD2
TGTGCCAGCAGTGAAGAGACTAGCGGACCGAATGAGCAGTTCTTC
CASSEETSGPNEQFF
>-|TRBJ2-4|TRBV6-6|TRBD1
TGTGCCAGCAGGCAAACAGGGGGTGGTAGCAAAAACATTCAGTACTTC
CASRQTGGGSKNIQYF
>-|TRBJ1-1|TRBV7-9|TRBD1
TGTGCCAGCAGCAGAACAGGGGCGGTAGGCACTGAAGCTTTCTTT
CASSRTGAVGTEAFF
>few|TRBJ2-6|TRBV6-4|-
TGTGCCAGCAGTGACTCAGCTAGCTCTGGGGCCAACGTCCTGACTTTC
CASSDSASSGANVLTF
>medium-sized|TRBJ1-2|TRBV5-6|TRBD1
TGTGCCAGCAGCCCCGGACAGGGATGGGGCTACACCTTC
CASSPGQGWGYTF
>-|TRBJ2-1|TRBV18|TRBD2
TGTGCCAGCTCACCCGGCGGGGGCTACAATGAGCAGTTCTTC
CASSPGGGYNEQFF
>-|TRBJ1-5|TRBV28|-
TGTGCCAGCGCCCAGGCGGGGAGCAATCAGCCCCAGCATTTT
CASAQAGSNQPQHF
>-|TRBJ2-7|TRBV29-1|TRBD1
TGCAGCGTTGGTGACAGGGTCTACGAGCAGTACTTC
CSVGDRVYEQYF